This T cell receptor beta chain derives from a study of technical replicates of blood from a handful of donors. There are 17 residues in the CDR3. Germline V gene sequence: CDR1 MNHEY, CDR2 SMNVEV (reference sequence). The junction had 9 bases not matched to a gene; V was cut back by 5 bases and J by 0 bases. Data came from immunoSEQ multiplex PCR; TCRdb stores just in-frame clones and leaves some out. Among tens of thousands of clones listed, 85% to 95% were seen once. This rearrangement joins TRBV27 to TRBJ2-1; 8 bases align to TRBD1. Material: T cells isolated from PBMCs. This TCR was recovered from a human donor in good health. The CDR3 region is CASSIPAGGSSYNEQFF. For the CDR3, the DNA is TGTGCCAGCAGTATCCCAGCAGGGGGCTCCTCCTACAATGAGCAGTTCTTC.